This T cell receptor beta chain was documented in a study of T cells in Graves' hyperthyroidism and ophthalmopathy. In germline, CDR1 is DFQATT, CDR2 SNEGSKA (reference sequence). The CDR3 sequence is 15 residues long. Losses at the gene ends were 2 bases for V and 6 bases for J; bases not matched to a gene: 12. RNA transcripts provided the source from which TCR beta CDR3 regions were amplified. During a first-round RT-PCR of the TCR CDR3, the HTBI primer set was used. Using its own MiXCR run on the multiplex PCR reads, TCRdb lists one record per CDR3 protein. The sample holds hundreds of thousands of distinct CDR3 sequences, 14% seen once.

The sequencing sample was made of blood. This receptor was identified in a woman aged 45-65 years with Graves' ophthalmopathy. The rearrangement links TRBV20-1 to TRBJ1-2; 7 bases match TRBD1. In DNA, the CDR3 is TGCAGTGCTAGAAGCGACAGGGTAGTTTTCGATGGCTACACCTTC. Its translation is CSARSDRVVFDGYTF.